The entry that follows covers one T cell receptor (beta chain) sequence. Its target is unknown. Produced via immunoSEQ multiplex PCR; TCRdb's table is partial and in-frame only. The sample comprises under 100,000 clones, approximately 85% of which are singletons, and over 10% rests with the top ten. The sample originates from a study of T cell responses to AZD1222 COVID-19 vaccine. The study's findings and limits: Regions 160-218 and 743-854 dominated among vaccine-associated CD4 TCRs spanning spike. White British people made up most donors, females outnumbered males, and clonal diversity was possibly underestimated.

CDR3 length equals 13 residues. V lost 0 bases and J 9 bases, leaving 12 bases between the germline ends. Looked up from germline, CDR1 is SGHDN and CDR2 is FVKESK. The TCR was taken from an adult who received the AZD1222 COVID-19 vaccine. The rearrangement uses TRBV14 and TRBJ2-7; D possibly matches TRBD1 or TRBD2 (5 bases each). Source: peripheral blood, taken 28 days after the second AZD1222 dose. The CDR3 nucleotides are TGTGCCAGCAGCCAAGACCCGGGGCGTTTGCAGTACGTC. The encoded protein is CASSQDPGRLQYV.